The clone carrying this T cell receptor beta chain was recorded at least ten times. Its antigen is unidentified. The record originates from a study of response to subunit inactivated influenza vaccine. Study-wide points: Each seasonal influenza vaccination recruits few new T cells, the authors suggested.

TCRdb passed the RT-PCR reads through MiXCR, listing each CDR3 protein once. The sample holds roughly 460,000 distinct CDR3 sequences, approximately 9.9% seen once. The specimen was PBMCs from blood, collected about 40 days after vaccination. This sequence originates from a man aged 45-65 years who received an inactivated influenza vaccine.

CDR3: CSVENGDAGTDTQYF. In DNA, the CDR3 is TGCAGCGTTGAAAACGGGGACGCGGGCACAGATACGCAGTATTTT. The chain recombines TRBV29-1 with TRBJ2-3, with D perhaps given as TRBD1 or TRBD2 (5 bases each). Germline V lookup: CDR1 SQVTM, CDR2 ANQGSEA. Trimming stripped 2 bases from V and 1 base from J, with 13 bases between. The CDR3 has 15 residues.